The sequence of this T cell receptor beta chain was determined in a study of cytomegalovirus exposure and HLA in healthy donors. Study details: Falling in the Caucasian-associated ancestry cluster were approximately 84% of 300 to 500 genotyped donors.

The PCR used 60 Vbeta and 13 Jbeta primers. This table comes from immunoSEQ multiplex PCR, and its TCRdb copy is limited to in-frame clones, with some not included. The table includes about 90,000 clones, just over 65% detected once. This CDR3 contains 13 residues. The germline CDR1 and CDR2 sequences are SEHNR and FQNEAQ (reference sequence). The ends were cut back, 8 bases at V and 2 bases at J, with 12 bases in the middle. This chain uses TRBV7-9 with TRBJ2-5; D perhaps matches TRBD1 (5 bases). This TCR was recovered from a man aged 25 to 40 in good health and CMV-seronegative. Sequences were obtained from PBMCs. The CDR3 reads CASETGWQETQYF. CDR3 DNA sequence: TGTGCCAGCGAAACAGGTTGGCAAGAGACCCAGTACTTC. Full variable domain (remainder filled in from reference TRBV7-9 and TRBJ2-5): DTGVSQNPRHKITKRGQNVTFRCDPISEHNRLYWYRQTLGQGPEFLTYFQNEAQLEKSRLLSDRFSAERPKGSFSTLEIQRTEQGDSAMYLCASETGWQETQYFGPGTRLLVL.